This T cell receptor beta chain was captured by sequencing in a study of T cells in Graves' hyperthyroidism and ophthalmopathy. Study findings and constraints: The model identified upcoming ophthalmopathy a median approximately six months ahead of onset.

Amplification targeted TCR beta CDR3 regions from RNA transcripts. Primed by the HTBI set, a first-round RT-PCR was run on the TCR CDR3. TCRdb ran MiXCR on the multiplex PCR reads and lists one entry per CDR3 protein. The data hold hundreds of thousands of distinct CDR3 sequences, with 15% to 20% observed a single time. With regard to this clonotype: Its target is unknown.

After removal of 5 bases from V and 6 bases from J, the junction contained 10 bases not matched to a gene. Germline V gives CDR1 SGHAT, CDR2 FQNNGV. The CDR3 has 15 residues. Newly diagnosed hyperthyroidism patients aged 18 to 65 years had disease lasting under 2 months. The blood sample predates any ophthalmopathy symptoms, coming from first hyperthyroidism diagnosis. This sample holds PBMCs from roughly 10 ml fresh peripheral blood. V and J are TRBV11-2 and TRBJ2-7, with 10 bases fitting TRBD1. Sequenced: blood. This sequence originates from a woman between 50 and 59 years old with Graves' hyperthyroidism that later progressed to Graves' ophthalmopathy. The CDR3 region is CASSPGTGVYVEQYF. In DNA, the CDR3 is TGTGCCAGCAGCCCCGGGACAGGGGTTTATGTCGAGCAGTACTTC.